This TCR beta chain was documented in a study of blood T cell repertoires in COVID-19. Looking at the study overall: T cells, B-cell-depleted T cells, or PBMCs supplied cDNA or gDNA.

The CDR3 is 16 amino acids. Trimming took off 1 base at V and 0 bases at J, with 7 bases between the two ends. Germline V CDR1 and CDR2: LNHNV, YYDKDF (reference sequence). TCRdb keeps only in-frame clones here, not all; method: immunoSEQ multiplex PCR. The data contain 200,000 to 300,000 clones, around four fifths of them seen just once; the ten biggest clones take up around 26%. The V call is TRBV15, the J call TRBJ1-6; D unresolved. The receptor was isolated from a man in his forties with acute or convalescent COVID-19. The sequenced sample was peripheral blood. The CDR3 DNA follows: TGTGCCACCAGCAGAGTCCGGGGCTCCTATAATTCACCCCTCCACTTT. Its translation: CATSRVRGSYNSPLHF. The complete variable domain, with remaining parts taken from reference TRBV15 and TRBJ1-6, reads DAMVIQNPRYQVTQFGKPVTLSCSQTLNHNVMYWYQQKSSQAPKLLFHYYDKDFNNEADTPDNFQSRRPNTSFCFLDIRSPGLGDTAMYLCATSRVRGSYNSPLHFGNGTRLTVT.